Below are 6 T cell receptor beta chains sequenced from a single sample in a study of cytomegalovirus exposure and HLA in healthy donors. A multiplex PCR was run with 60 Vbeta primers and 13 Jbeta primers. The table came from immunoSEQ multiplex PCR; TCRdb's copy has only in-frame clones and leaves some out. The sample yields more than 150,000 clones, around three quarters seen once. Sequencing was carried out using PBMCs. The receptors shown here come from a man aged 40-49 years in good health and CMV-seronegative.

The chain is built from TRBV6-5 and TRBJ1-3; no clear D. This CDR3 region has 15 residues. Germline loops: CDR1 MNHEY, CDR2 SVGAGI. V dropped 0 bases and J dropped 3 bases, with 9 bases sitting between them. CDR3 DNA sequence: TGTGCCAGCAGTTACTCGACGGGGAATGGAAACACCATATATTTT. Protein product: CASSYSTGNGNTIYF.

This clone was recorded a few times. V usage is TRBV9 and J usage is TRBJ2-4; D unclear. The CDR3 has 12 amino acids. The V gene lost 4 bases and the J gene lost 7 bases, with 9 bases spanning the gap. Germline V lookup: CDR1 SGDLS, CDR2 YYNGEE. CDR3 DNA sequence: TGTGCCAGCAGCCCGGCCGGGAACATTCAGTACTTC. It is translated as CASSPAGNIQYF.

This sequence joins TRBV6-5 and TRBJ1-2, with 7 nucleotides matching TRBD1. Unmatched junction bases numbered 6, after V lost 6 bases and J lost 2 bases. Germline CDR1 and CDR2: MNHEY and SVGAGI. This CDR3 has 14 amino acids. In DNA, the CDR3 is TGTGCCAGCAGGGCAGGGGGAGCGAACTATGGCTACACCTTC. Encoded protein: CASRAGGANYGYTF.

V usage is TRBV20-1 and J usage is TRBJ1-3; D remains ambiguous. The CDR3 has 11 residues. The V end was cut by 0 bases, the J end by 8 bases, with 5 bases between. Per the germline V gene, CDR1 is DFQATT and CDR2 is SNEGSKA (reference sequence). CDR3 DNA sequence: TGCAGTGCTAGAGATGAGTACACCATATATTTT. Translation: CSARDEYTIYF.

This sequence joins TRBV25-1 and TRBJ2-7; 8 bases match TRBD2. With 6 bases clipped from V and 3 bases from J, the junction kept 10 bases outside the gene matches. The germline CDR1 and CDR2 sequences are MGHDK and SYGVNS. CDR3 length: 15 residues. CDR3 loop: CASRETGTRSYEQYF. The DNA for the CDR3 is TGTGCCAGCAGAGAAACCGGGACTAGGAGCTACGAGCAGTACTTC.

This clone was picked up one time. This rearrangement joins TRBV5-1 to TRBJ1-1, with D perhaps matching TRBD1 (5 bases). This CDR3 is built from 14 residues. Between the trimmed V and J ends, which lost 0 bases and 4 bases, there was a span of 10 bases. The germline V gene has CDR1 SGHRS and CDR2 YFSETQ. The CDR3 is CASSLASGITEAFF. CDR3 DNA sequence: TGCGCCAGCAGCTTGGCGTCAGGGATCACTGAAGCTTTCTTT.